Included here is one TCR beta chain sequence, with context. Its antigen is not identified. This record comes from a study of T cell repertoires in cytomegalovirus infection. About the research overall: Evidence of both CMV infection and a matching HLA type came from public TCR beta signatures. Broader study findings: HLA-C-restricted TCR beta clonotypes specific for CMV led the ex vivo response.

TCRdb fed the reads into MiXCR, producing one record per CDR3 protein. This table holds roughly 500,000 distinct CDR3 sequences, around 30% found once. Trimming removed 6 bases from V and 1 base from J, with 9 bases in between. The CDR3 runs to 12 residues. Looked up from germline, CDR1 is SQVTM and CDR2 is ANQGSEA. The chain combines TRBV29-1 with TRBJ2-5, with D unresolved. Material: cultured PBMCs, obtained from culture after CMV antigen stimulation. The clonotype comes from a human donor in good health (CMV status not recorded). Some clones in this sample may be carry-over from other donors' samples. The CDR3 loop reads CSVGGIQETQYF. DNA for the CDR3: TGCAGCGTGGGCGGAATCCAAGAGACCCAGTACTTC.